The text below deals with one T cell receptor beta chain. The sample is drawn from a study of OX40 agonist ivuxolimab in advanced cancers. Across the whole study: Every 2 weeks, patients got intravenous ivuxolimab at one of six dose levels (0.01-10 mg/kg).

The CDR3 length is 13 residues. CDR1 and CDR2 (germline): MNHEY, SVGAGI. The V and J ends lost 4 bases and 13 bases, in that order; junction bases with no gene match: 9. The repertoire was sequenced with immunoSEQ multiplex PCR; TCRdb's copy has only in-frame clones and lacks some. The data hold some 39,000 clones, with around 80% observed a single time. This sample comprised CD4+ or CD8+ T cells sorted from blood, obtained in a trial of the OX40 agonist ivuxolimab. This chain joins TRBV6-5 and TRBJ1-4; 7 bases map to TRBD1. The receptor's source is an adult with an advanced solid tumor such as melanoma, head and neck, liver or kidney cancer. CDR3 coding DNA: TGTGCCAGCAGTTTTCGGGACAGCGGGGGACTGTTTTTT. It is translated as CASSFRDSGGLFF.